Following are 21 T cell receptor beta chains from one sample sequenced in a study of neurological immune-mediated disorders. TCRdb reprocessed the 5' RACE reads with MiXCR, giving one entry per CDR3 protein. The table has 95,000 to 150,000 distinct CDR3 sequences, more than 2.5% seen once; the top ten hold over 1%. The sequencing sample was made of PBMCs. These receptors all stem from a woman younger than 45 with multiple sclerosis.

This clonotype was observed many times. V usage is TRBV7-9 and J usage is TRBJ2-1; TRBD1 is a possible D gene (5 bases). Germline lookup yields CDR1 SEHNR and CDR2 FQNEAQ (reference sequence). Trimming stripped 4 bases from V and 5 bases from J, with 18 bases between. There are 16 residues in the CDR3. This CDR3 reads CASSSNVRQKDNEQFF. The CDR3 DNA sequence: TGTGCCAGCAGCTCCAACGTGCGACAGAAGGACAATGAGCAGTTCTTC. Variable domain in full (rest from reference TRBV7-9 and TRBJ2-1): DTGVSQNPRHKITKRGQNVTFRCDPISEHNRLYWYRQTLGQGPEFLTYFQNEAQLEKSRLLSDRFSAERPKGSFSTLEIQRTEQGDSAMYLCASSSNVRQKDNEQFFGPGTRLTVL.

This clonotype was counted between two and nine times. This sequence joins TRBV9 and TRBJ1-1; no firm D call. The CDR3 has 13 residues. CDR1 and CDR2 (germline): SGDLS, YYNGEE. V was cut by 4 bases and J by 0 bases, with 7 bases left in between. CDR3 sequence reads: CASSIDVNTEAFF. The CDR3 DNA follows: TGTGCCAGCAGCATAGACGTGAACACTGAAGCTTTCTTT. The full variable domain, rest sourced from reference TRBV9 and TRBJ1-1, is DSGVTQTPKHLITATGQRVTLRCSPRSGDLSVYWYQQSLDQGLQFLIQYYNGEERAKGNILERFSAQQFPDLHSELNLSSLELGDSALYFCASSIDVNTEAFFGQGTRLTVV.

This clonotype was counted at least ten times. The chain combines TRBV20-1 with TRBJ1-1; D gene ambiguous. The CDR3 is 14 residues long. The V gene's germline CDR1 is DFQATT and CDR2 SNEGSKA (reference sequence). Trimming cost V 0 bases and J 2 bases, with 10 bases left between them. In DNA, the CDR3 is TGCAGTGCTAGAGATTGGCTTAAAAACACTGAAGCTTTCTTT. It translates to CSARDWLKNTEAFF.

The table lists this clonotype with a few counts. The chain links TRBV6-1 to TRBJ1-3, with unresolved D. Germline lookup yields CDR1 MNHNS and CDR2 SASEGT. CDR3 length: 12 residues. Between the trimmed V and J ends, which lost 2 bases and 4 bases, there was a span of 3 bases. DNA for the CDR3: TGTGCCAGCAGTGAAAAGGGAAACACCATATATTTT. Translation: CASSEKGNTIYF.

This clonotype was seen at least ten times. V and J are TRBV21-1 and TRBJ1-6. TRBV21-1 is described as a pseudogene. The CDR3 is made up of 15 amino acids. The CDR3 DNA follows: TGTGCCAGCAGCAAGTCAGCGGCTTATAATTCACCCCTCCACTTT. This gives the protein CASSKSAAYNSPLHF.

This clonotype was seen many times. V gene TRBV6-5 combines with J gene TRBJ2-2; D gene ambiguous. The CDR3 totals 13 residues. Germline lookup yields CDR1 MNHEY and CDR2 SVGAGI. V lost 4 bases to trimming and J lost 0 bases, with 3 bases between them. CDR3 sequence: CASSSANTGELFF. The CDR3 region has the DNA TGTGCCAGCAGTTCCGCGAACACCGGGGAGCTGTTTTTT.

This clonotype was picked up many times. The chain carries TRBV7-9 and TRBJ2-7, with D perhaps matching TRBD1 (5 bases). The CDR3 extends over 13 amino acids. Trimming pared 3 bases from V and 4 bases from J, leaving 10 bases between. Germline CDR1 is SEHNR and CDR2 is FQNEAQ (reference sequence). DNA of the CDR3: TGTGCCAGCAGCTTCAGGGATCGGTACGAGCAGTACTTC. It is translated as CASSFRDRYEQYF.

The chain links TRBV20-1 to TRBJ2-5; D is uncertain. Trimming pared 1 base from V and 4 bases from J, leaving 7 bases between. The CDR3 sequence is 12 residues long. The V gene's germline CDR1 is DFQATT and CDR2 SNEGSKA (reference sequence). The CDR3 DNA reads as TGCAGTGCTAGAGTAGTTGGAGAGACCCAGTACTTC. Translation: CSARVVGETQYF.

This clonotype was seen repeatedly, ten times or more. The chain couples TRBV4-1 to TRBJ2-7; 8 nucleotides match TRBD1. Germline V gene data show CDR1 as MGHRA and CDR2 as YSYEKL. The CDR3 is 16 amino acids. The V and J ends lost 3 bases and 1 base, in that order; junction bases with no gene match: 8. The CDR3 DNA sequence: TGCGCCAGCAGCCACCCAAGACAGGGGCTATCCTACGAGCAGTACTTC. Encoded protein: CASSHPRQGLSYEQYF.

Remarks on this clonotype: One junction end disagrees with the germline gene, perhaps due to a read error. The J gene is TRBJ1-6, the V gene TRBV20-1; D is unresolved. The CDR3 extends over 13 amino acids. The germline gives CDR1 DFQATT, CDR2 SNEGSKA (reference sequence). CDR3 in amino acids: CSARDRHNPPLHF. CDR3 nucleotide sequence: TGCAGTGCTAGGGACCGACATAATCCACCCCTCCACTTT.

This clonotype was observed many times. The chain joins TRBV5-1 to TRBJ1-2; D call uncertain. CDR3 size: 13 residues. Germline lookup yields CDR1 SGHRS and CDR2 YFSETQ. With 0 bases removed from V and 2 bases from J, the gap between germline ends came to 5 bases. CDR3: CASSLDPNYGYTF. CDR3 in DNA: TGCGCCAGCAGCTTGGATCCAAACTATGGCTACACCTTC.

This clonotype occurred many times. The gene calls are TRBV4-1 and TRBJ1-1; a possible D gene is TRBD1 (5 bases). V was shortened by 4 bases and J by 4 bases, with 19 bases between the two germline ends. Germline CDR1 reads MGHRA; CDR2 reads YSYEKL. The CDR3 runs 16 residues. The CDR3 region is CASSPSAGTRITEAFF. The CDR3 DNA sequence: TGCGCCAGCAGCCCGAGTGCCGGGACGAGGATCACTGAAGCTTTCTTT.

To note about this clonotype: A much larger clonotype is one base distant, so this may be a read error. The V gene is TRBV7-9, the J gene TRBJ1-1; unclear D gene. Trimming cost V 2 bases and J 9 bases, with 13 bases left between them. The germline V gene encodes CDR1 SEHNR and CDR2 FQNEAQ (reference sequence). The CDR3 is 13 amino acids. In DNA, the CDR3 is TGTGCCAGCAGCTTAAGATGGGCCAGGCAAGCTTTCTTT. It translates to CASSLRWARQAFF.

This clonotype was found a few times. This could be a read error, since a much larger clone is one nucleotide away. The chain is built from TRBV4-1 and TRBJ2-1; D may be TRBD1 (5 bases). The germline V gene encodes CDR1 MGHRA and CDR2 YSYEKL. This CDR3 has 16 amino acids. Deletions cut 4 bases from V and 8 bases from J, with 21 bases between. The CDR3 reads CASSPPQGQMVDEQFF. The CDR3 bases are TGCGCCAGCAGCCCCCCCCAGGGCCAAATGGTCGATGAGCAGTTCTTC.

The table lists this clonotype with many counts. The chain is built from TRBV5-1 and TRBJ1-1, with unresolved D. This CDR3 is built from 15 residues. Per the germline V gene, CDR1 is SGHRS and CDR2 is YFSETQ. Trimming cost V 0 bases and J 5 bases, with 14 bases left between them. As DNA, the CDR3 is TGCGCCAGCAGCTTGGGGCCAGGTTTTGCTACTGAAGCTTTCTTT. Amino acid sequence: CASSLGPGFATEAFF.

This clonotype was seen many times. The rearrangement uses TRBV10-2 and TRBJ2-3; a weak D match, TRBD2 (6 bases). The germline V gene has CDR1 WSHSY and CDR2 SAAADI. V shed 6 bases and J shed 10 bases, with 14 bases lying between them. The CDR3 has 12 amino acids. CDR3 DNA: TGCGCCAGCAGCCTACTAGCATTTGCGCAGTATTTT. Amino acids: CASSLLAFAQYF.

At least ten counts were recorded for this clonotype. The chain carries TRBV12-3 or TRBV12-4 and TRBJ1-1; D remains unclear. Trimming pared 7 bases from V and 1 base from J, leaving 4 bases between. This CDR3 is built from 11 residues. The CDR3 nucleotides are TGTGCCAGCAAGGCGAACACTGAAGCTTTCTTT. Translating gives CASKANTEAFF.

The chain recombines TRBV3-1 with TRBJ2-2; 8 nucleotides match TRBD2. V lost 3 bases and J lost 2; bases outside the gene matches: 11. Germline CDR1 is LGHDT and CDR2 is YNNKEL (reference sequence). This CDR3 is 18 amino acids long. The CDR3 nucleotides read TGTGCCAGCAGCCAGATACCCAGACTAGCGAAAAACACCGGGGAGCTGTTTTTT. This translates into CASSQIPRLAKNTGELFF.

The table lists this clonotype with many counts. The genes are TRBV12-3 or TRBV12-4 and TRBJ1-1, with 10 bases fitting TRBD1. CDR3 length: 15 amino acids. V was clipped by 5 bases and J by 5 bases; unmatched bases: 8. The CDR3 DNA reads as TGTGCCAGCAGTCACACCGGGACAGGGGTAACTGAAGCTTTCTTT. Translating it yields CASSHTGTGVTEAFF.

This clonotype was picked up a small number of times. The chain recombines TRBV30 with TRBJ2-1, with TRBD1 matching 9 bases. The CDR3 is 13 residues long. Trimming took 5 bases from V and 3 from J; bases not matched to a gene: 2. Germline lookup yields CDR1 GTSNPN and CDR2 SVGIG (reference sequence). CDR3 DNA sequence: TGTGCCTGGCAGGGACAGGGCTACAATGAGCAGTTCTTC. Its protein product is CAWQGQGYNEQFF.

There are many counts of this clonotype. V is TRBV20-1 and J is TRBJ2-7; D gene ambiguous. The V and J ends lost 5 bases and 6 bases respectively, with 8 bases between them. From germline, CDR1 is DFQATT and CDR2 SNEGSKA (reference sequence). CDR3 length: 10 amino acids. CDR3 amino acids: CSAGPLEQYF. The CDR3 DNA reads as TGCAGTGCTGGCCCCCTCGAGCAGTACTTC.